One sample yielded the 23 T cell receptor beta chains listed below, sequenced in a study of T cell repertoires in cytomegalovirus infection (dated by TCRdb to between 2017 and 2020). Instrument used: Illumina HiSeq 1500. Using fastp at Q25 and MiXCR, TCRdb reprocessed the public reads and kept productive beta chains. All rows with the same CDR3 protein become a single entry with the most common DNA and genes. Within this sample are about 770,000 distinct CDR3 sequences, with roughly 29% of them counted one time only. The ten most abundant clones make up around 13% of the sample. These receptors lack a known antigen. The treatment or condition label on this specimen signifies: in vitro stimulation with specific CMV peptide epitopes to enrich CMV-specific T cells. The source was cultured CD8+ T cells from PBMCs, collected from culture after CMV antigen stimulation. These TCRs come from a human donor in good health (CMV status not recorded). Some clones in this sample may be carry-over from other donors' samples.

This clonotype occurred many times. The chain has TRBV7-2 and TRBJ1-2; D is unclear. Germline V gene sequence: CDR1 SGHTA, CDR2 FQGNSA. The CDR3 runs 17 residues. Trimming left V 1 base short and J 5 bases short, with 20 bases between. The CDR3 loop reads CASSLVGSGGGRYGYTF. The CDR3 DNA follows: TGTGCCAGCAGCTTAGTTGGATCTGGTGGCGGGAGATATGGCTACACCTTC.

The sample holds many counts of this clonotype. The chain uses TRBV7-9 and TRBJ2-1; 7 nucleotides agree with TRBD1. CDR3 length: 15 amino acids. The V gene end was trimmed by 4 bases and the J gene end by 7 bases; junction bases not matched to a gene: 10. Looked up from germline, CDR1 is SEHNR and CDR2 is FQNEAQ (reference sequence). The CDR3 here is CASSSPTGAGNEQFF. The CDR3 DNA reads TGTGCCAGCAGCTCTCCAACAGGGGCCGGGAATGAGCAGTTCTTC.

J is TRBJ2-7 and V is TRBV13; TRBD2 is a possible D gene (5 bases). The V gene lost 4 bases and the J gene lost 2 bases, with 12 bases spanning the gap. CDR3 size: 14 residues. Germline V gives CDR1 PRHDT, CDR2 FYEKMQ (reference sequence). CDR3: CASSYRGRAYEQYF. The CDR3 region has the DNA TGTGCCAGCAGCTACCGAGGGAGAGCCTACGAGCAGTACTTC.

This clonotype occurred a few times. The J gene is TRBJ2-1, the V gene TRBV7-8, with D perhaps matching TRBD2 (5 bases). Germline V gives CDR1 SGHVS, CDR2 FQNEAQ. The CDR3 covers 15 residues. Trimming left V 1 base short and J 4 bases short, with 11 bases between. For the CDR3, the DNA is TGTGCCAGCAGCTTAGTTGTTACTAGGTACAATGAGCAGTTCTTC. It specifies CASSLVVTRYNEQFF.

Concerning this clonotype: Just one base apart from a much larger clone, this may be a read error. The CDR3 end shows no conserved phenylalanine or tryptophan, and so a read error is likely. The chain employs TRBV7-7 and TRBJ2-5, with D possibly being TRBD2 (5 bases). Germline assignment: CDR1 SSHAT and CDR2 FNYEAQ (reference sequence). The CDR3 runs to 15 residues. CDR3 loop: CASSSATGSWETQYL. Here the CDR3 DNA reads TGTGCTAGCAGCTCGGCGACGGGGTCCTGGGAGACCCAGTACCTC.

This chain uses TRBV20-1 with TRBJ1-1; D uncertain. Trimming shortened V by 5 bases and J by 3 bases, and 13 bases separated the two germline ends. The CDR3 loop spans 13 amino acids. The germline CDR1 and CDR2 sequences are DFQATT and SNEGSKA (reference sequence). The CDR3 DNA follows: TGCAGTGCTGTGGGCATCCAAGACACTGAAGCTTTCTTT. Translating it yields CSAVGIQDTEAFF.

This chain joins TRBV7-8 and TRBJ1-2, with 9 positions matching TRBD1. CDR3 length equals 18 residues. The germline gives CDR1 SGHVS, CDR2 FQNEAQ. Trimming took 4 bases from V and 0 from J; bases not matched to a gene: 12. The CDR3 DNA is TGTGCCAGCAGCTCCGTTAGGCCCCGGGACAGGGCTAACTATGGCTACACCTTC. It is translated as CASSSVRPRDRANYGYTF.

This clonotype was found many times. The gene calls are TRBV7-8 and TRBJ2-2; D may match TRBD1 or TRBD2 (5 bases each). The CDR3 extends over 16 amino acids. V lost 5 bases and J 4 bases, leaving 17 bases between the germline ends. Germline CDR1 SGHVS, CDR2 FQNEAQ. CDR3 in DNA: TGTGCCAGCAGCCGAGGCAGGACGAGGGGCACCGGGGAGCTGTTTTTT. Translation gives CASSRGRTRGTGELFF. Supplemented by reference TRBV7-8 and TRBJ2-2, the full variable domain reads GAGVSQSPRYKVAKRGQDVALRCDPISGHVSLFWYQQALGQGPEFLTYFQNEAQLDKSGLPSDRFFAERPEGSVSTLKIQRTQQEDSAVYLCASSRGRTRGTGELFFGEGSRLTVL.

This chain connects TRBV27 to TRBJ2-7; D remains unclear. V was clipped by 5 bases and J by 4 bases, with 12 bases between them. The length of the CDR3 is 13 residues. Germline V gene lookup returns CDR1 MNHEY and CDR2 SMNVEV (reference sequence). The CDR3 sequence is CASSPLTLYEQYF. In nucleotides, the CDR3 is TGTGCCAGCAGTCCCTTGACACTTTACGAGCAGTACTTC.

This clonotype was counted many times. This chain connects TRBV7-9 to TRBJ1-1, with unresolved D. CDR1 is SEHNR, CDR2 FQNEAQ, per germline (reference sequence). The ends were cut back, 5 bases at V and 0 bases at J, with 10 bases in the middle. This CDR3 spans 14 amino acids. The CDR3 nucleotides read TGTGCCAGCAGCCCTGCCGCCATGAACACTGAAGCTTTCTTT. Translation: CASSPAAMNTEAFF.

This clonotype was detected only a few times. The chain recombines TRBV13 with TRBJ2-1; no clear D. V shed 2 bases and J shed 5 bases, with 13 bases lying between them. The CDR3 sequence is 15 residues long. Germline values: CDR1 PRHDT, CDR2 FYEKMQ (reference sequence). CDR3 sequence reads: CASSLLSSGHNEQFF. The DNA of the CDR3 is TGTGCCAGCAGCTTACTTTCAAGTGGCCACAATGAGCAGTTCTTC.

The chain combines TRBV2 with TRBJ2-3, with a weak D call TRBD1 (6 bases). Looked up from germline, CDR1 is SNHLY and CDR2 is FYNNEI. V was trimmed by 0 bases and J by 0 bases, leaving 10 bases between them. The CDR3 is made up of 16 amino acids. This chain's CDR3 is CASSEATGSSTDTQYF. In DNA, the CDR3 is TGTGCCAGCAGTGAAGCGACAGGCTCTAGCACAGATACGCAGTATTTT.

This clonotype was detected a few times. This chain joins TRBV7-9 and TRBJ2-3; D gene unclear. The V and J ends lost 6 bases and 4 bases respectively, with 11 bases between them. From germline, CDR1 is SEHNR and CDR2 FQNEAQ (reference sequence). The length of the CDR3 is 13 residues. CDR3 loop: CASSHPTSDTQYF. The CDR3 nucleotides read TGTGCCAGCAGTCATCCTACTTCAGATACGCAGTATTTT.

The chain links TRBV19 to TRBJ2-7, with TRBD1 matching 8 bases. With V trimmed by 5 bases and J by 3 bases, 6 bases remained unmatched. Germline V lookup: CDR1 LNHDA, CDR2 SQIVND (reference sequence). The length of the CDR3 is 14 residues. The CDR3 loop reads CASSRTGSDYEQYF. In DNA, the CDR3 is TGTGCCAGTAGTCGGACAGGGTCGGACTACGAGCAGTACTTC.

This clonotype was detected many times. Here the CDR3 reads CASSSLAGGAYNEQFF. The DNA for the CDR3 is TGTGCCAGCAGTTCCTTAGCGGGGGGAGCCTACAATGAGCAGTTCTTC. This rearrangement joins TRBV12-3 or TRBV12-4 to TRBJ2-1; 10 bases fit TRBD2. Trimming removed 4 bases from V and 2 bases from J; junction bases left unmatched: 5. The CDR3 runs 16 residues.

The chain combines TRBV20-1 with TRBJ1-6; 10 bases are shared with TRBD1. The CDR3 spans 14 residues. V dropped 5 bases and J dropped 9; count of bases not matched to a gene: 7. CDR1 and CDR2 from the germline V gene are DFQATT and SNEGSKA (reference sequence). The CDR3 region is CSAWTGGRGSPLHF. Here the CDR3 DNA reads TGCAGTGCTTGGACAGGGGGAAGAGGTTCACCCCTCCACTTT.

The V and J genes are TRBV20-1 and TRBJ1-5, with D uncertain. The CDR3 runs 15 residues. Trimming removed 0 bases at V and 9 bases at J, with 18 bases between. Germline V gene sequence: CDR1 DFQATT, CDR2 SNEGSKA (reference sequence). The CDR3: CSAREGPSGSWPQHF. The CDR3 nucleotides are TGCAGTGCTAGAGAAGGACCGAGCGGCTCTTGGCCCCAGCATTTT.

The chain is built from TRBV7-6 and TRBJ2-1; 12 nucleotides agree with TRBD2. V shed 5 bases, J shed 4 bases, and the junction held 3 bases outside the gene matches. The CDR3 runs 15 residues. CDR1 SGHVS and CDR2 FNYEAQ come from the germline V gene. In DNA form, the CDR3 reads TGTGCCAGCAGCGTTCTAGCGGGGGGGTACAATGAGCAGTTCTTC. Translation: CASSVLAGGYNEQFF. Variable domain in full (rest from reference TRBV7-6 and TRBJ2-1): GAGVSQSPRYKVTKRGQDVALRCDPISGHVSLYWYRQALGQGPEFLTYFNYEAQQDKSGLPNDRFSAERPEGSISTLTIQRTEQRDSAMYRCASSVLAGGYNEQFFGPGTRLTVL.

The V and J genes are TRBV27 and TRBJ2-7, with 7 bases fitting TRBD1. Trimming cost V 7 bases and J 5 bases; bases outside gene matches: 5. The CDR3 loop spans 12 amino acids. Germline loops: CDR1 MNHEY, CDR2 SMNVEV (reference sequence). The CDR3 DNA follows: TGTGCCAGCAAAACAGGGGTTAACGAGCAGTACTTC. Translated: CASKTGVNEQYF.

The rearrangement links TRBV25-1 to TRBJ1-3; D remains ambiguous. CDR1 and CDR2 from the germline V gene are MGHDK and SYGVNS. Trimming took off 10 bases at V and 0 bases at J, with 4 bases between the two ends. The CDR3 has 11 amino acids. The CDR3 protein is CATYSGNTIYF. CDR3 nucleotide sequence: TGTGCCACCTACTCTGGAAACACCATATATTTT.

This clonotype has only a few counts. The rearrangement joins TRBV2 to TRBJ1-4; TRBD1 might be the D (6 bases). Trimming pared 3 bases from V and 7 bases from J, leaving 15 bases between. Germline CDR1 reads SNHLY; CDR2 reads FYNNEI. CDR3 length: 15 amino acids. For the CDR3, the DNA is TGTGCCAGCAGTGATAGCAGGGGTGTGGTTGAAAAACTGTTTTTT. It encodes CASSDSRGVVEKLFF. Filled out from reference TRBV2 and TRBJ1-4, the complete variable domain reads EPEVTQTPSHQVTQMGQEVILRCVPISNHLYFYWYRQILGQKVEFLVSFYNNEISEKSEIFDDQFSVERPDGSNFTLKIRSTKLEDSAMYFCASSDSRGVVEKLFFGSGTQLSVL.

This clonotype was observed at least ten times. DNA of the CDR3: TGTGCCAGCAGCTTAGTGGGGGGCGCCGGTGAGCAGTTCTTC. Translation: CASSLVGGAGEQFF. The chain uses TRBV7-9 and TRBJ2-1; the D gene could be TRBD1 or TRBD2 (6 bases each). The germline V gene has CDR1 SEHNR and CDR2 FQNEAQ (reference sequence). The CDR3 runs to 14 residues. V shed 1 base and J shed 9 bases, with 13 bases lying between them.

This chain uses TRBV7-6 with TRBJ1-5; D gene uncertain. The ends were cut back, 4 bases at V and 0 bases at J, with 13 bases in the middle. Per germline, CDR1 SGHVS and CDR2 FNYEAQ. This CDR3 comprises 16 residues. The CDR3 is CASSSSRHTSNQPQHF. CDR3 DNA: TGTGCCAGCAGCTCGTCTAGACACACTAGCAATCAGCCCCAGCATTTT.